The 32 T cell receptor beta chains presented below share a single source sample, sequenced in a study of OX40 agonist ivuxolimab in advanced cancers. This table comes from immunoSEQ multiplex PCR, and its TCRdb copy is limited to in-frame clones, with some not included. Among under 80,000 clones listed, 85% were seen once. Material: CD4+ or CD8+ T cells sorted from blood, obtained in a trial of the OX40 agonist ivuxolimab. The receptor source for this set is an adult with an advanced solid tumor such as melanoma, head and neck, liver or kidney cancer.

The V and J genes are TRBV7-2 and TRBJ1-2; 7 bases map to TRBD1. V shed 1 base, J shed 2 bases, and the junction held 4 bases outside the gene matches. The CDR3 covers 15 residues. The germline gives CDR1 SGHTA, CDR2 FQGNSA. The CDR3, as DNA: TGTGCCAGCAGCTTAGATGCAGGGGGGAACTATGGCTACACCTTC. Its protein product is CASSLDAGGNYGYTF.

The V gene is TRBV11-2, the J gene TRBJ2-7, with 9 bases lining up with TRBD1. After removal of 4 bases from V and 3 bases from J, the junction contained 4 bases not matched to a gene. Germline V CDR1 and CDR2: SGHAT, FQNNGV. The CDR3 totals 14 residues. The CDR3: CASSSQTGGYEQYF. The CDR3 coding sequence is TGTGCCAGCAGCTCACAGACAGGGGGCTACGAGCAGTACTTC.

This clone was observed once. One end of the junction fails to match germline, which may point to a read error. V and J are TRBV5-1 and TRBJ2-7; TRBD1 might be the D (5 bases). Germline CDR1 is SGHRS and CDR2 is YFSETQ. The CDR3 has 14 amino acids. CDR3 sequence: CAGSLGPSSYEQYF. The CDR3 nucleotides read TGCGCCGGCAGCTTGGGGCCCAGCTCCTACGAGCAGTACTTC.

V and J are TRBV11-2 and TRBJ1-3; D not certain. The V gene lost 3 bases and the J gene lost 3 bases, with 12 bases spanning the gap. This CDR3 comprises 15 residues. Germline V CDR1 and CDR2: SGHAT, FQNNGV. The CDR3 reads CASSLGFGGGNTIYF. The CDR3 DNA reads TGTGCCAGCAGCTTGGGGTTTGGAGGTGGAAACACCATATATTTT.

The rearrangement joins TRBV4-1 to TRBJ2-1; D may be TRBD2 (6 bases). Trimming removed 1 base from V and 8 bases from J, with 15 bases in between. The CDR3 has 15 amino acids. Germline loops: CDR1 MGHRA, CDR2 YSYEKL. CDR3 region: CASSQGGTSIDEQFF. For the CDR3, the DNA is TGCGCCAGCAGCCAAGGGGGAACTAGCATTGATGAGCAGTTCTTC.

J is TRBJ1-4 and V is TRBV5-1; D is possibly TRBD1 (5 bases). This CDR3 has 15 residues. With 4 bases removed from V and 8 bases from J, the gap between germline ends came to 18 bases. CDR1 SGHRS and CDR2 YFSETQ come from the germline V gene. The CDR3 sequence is CASSPLGGLGEKLFF. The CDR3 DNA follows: TGCGCCAGCAGCCCCTTGGGGGGGTTAGGCGAAAAACTGTTTTTT.

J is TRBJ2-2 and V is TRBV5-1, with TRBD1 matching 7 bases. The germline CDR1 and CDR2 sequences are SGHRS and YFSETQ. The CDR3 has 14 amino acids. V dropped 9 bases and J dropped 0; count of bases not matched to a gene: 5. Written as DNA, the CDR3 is TGCGCCACTTCGGACAGGTCGAACACCGGGGAGCTGTTTTTT. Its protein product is CATSDRSNTGELFF. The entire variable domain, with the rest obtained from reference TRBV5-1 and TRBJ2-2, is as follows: KAGVTQTPRYLIKTRGQQVTLSCSPISGHRSVSWYQQTPGQGLQFLFEYFSETQRNKGNFPGRFSGRQFSNSRSEMNVSTLELGDSALYLCATSDRSNTGELFFGEGSRLTVL.

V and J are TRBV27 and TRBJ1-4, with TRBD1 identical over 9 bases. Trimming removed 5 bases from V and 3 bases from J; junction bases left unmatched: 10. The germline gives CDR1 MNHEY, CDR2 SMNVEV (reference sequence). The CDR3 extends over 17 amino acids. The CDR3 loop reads CASSPTGGRLANEKLFF. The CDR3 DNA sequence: TGTGCCAGCAGTCCGACAGGGGGAAGGTTGGCTAATGAAAAACTGTTTTTT.

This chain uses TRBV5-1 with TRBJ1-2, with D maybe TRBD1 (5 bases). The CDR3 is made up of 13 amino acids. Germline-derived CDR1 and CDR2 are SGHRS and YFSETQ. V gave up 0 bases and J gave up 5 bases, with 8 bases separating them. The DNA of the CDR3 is TGCGCCAGCAGCTTGGGACAGCTTTATGGCTACACCTTC. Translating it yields CASSLGQLYGYTF.

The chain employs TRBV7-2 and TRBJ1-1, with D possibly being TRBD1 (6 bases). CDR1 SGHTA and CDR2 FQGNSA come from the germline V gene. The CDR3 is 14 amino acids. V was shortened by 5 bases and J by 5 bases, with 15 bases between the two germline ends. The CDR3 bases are TGTGCCAGCAGCCGAAGGGGGGAAAGGACTGAAGCTTTCTTT. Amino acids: CASSRRGERTEAFF.

The CDR3 sequence is CASSLGGYEQYF. CDR3 bases: TGCGCCAGCAGCCTGGGGGGCTACGAGCAGTACTTC. The J gene is TRBJ2-7, the V gene TRBV10-2; TRBD2 might be the D (6 bases). Germline V gene sequence: CDR1 WSHSY, CDR2 SAAADI. V was cut by 6 bases and J by 3 bases, with 9 bases left in between. The CDR3 is made up of 12 amino acids.

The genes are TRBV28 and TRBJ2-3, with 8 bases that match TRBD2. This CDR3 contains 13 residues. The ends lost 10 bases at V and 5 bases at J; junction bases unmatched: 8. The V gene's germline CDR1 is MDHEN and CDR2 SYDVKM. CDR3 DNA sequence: TGTGCCACCCGGGAGGGCCGAAGAGATACGCAGTATTTT. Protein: CATREGRRDTQYF.

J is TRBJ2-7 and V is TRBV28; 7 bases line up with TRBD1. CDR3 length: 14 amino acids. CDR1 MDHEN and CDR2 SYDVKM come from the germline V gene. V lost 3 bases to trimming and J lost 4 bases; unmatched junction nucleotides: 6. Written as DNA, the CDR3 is TGTGCCAGCAGTTTGGACAGGAAAGGATACGAGCAGTACTTC. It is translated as CASSLDRKGYEQYF.

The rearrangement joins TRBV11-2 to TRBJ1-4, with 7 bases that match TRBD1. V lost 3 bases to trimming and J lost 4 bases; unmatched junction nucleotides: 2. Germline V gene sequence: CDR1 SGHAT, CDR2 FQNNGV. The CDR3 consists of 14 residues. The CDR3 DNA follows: TGTGCCAGCAGCTTCCGGGACAGTAATGAAAAACTGTTTTTT. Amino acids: CASSFRDSNEKLFF.

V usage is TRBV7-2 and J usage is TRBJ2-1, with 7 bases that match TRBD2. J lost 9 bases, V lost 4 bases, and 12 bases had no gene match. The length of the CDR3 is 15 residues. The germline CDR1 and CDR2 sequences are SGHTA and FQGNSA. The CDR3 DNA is TGTGCCAGCAGCTCCACGCGGGAGCAAGTTCTTGAGCAGTTCTTC. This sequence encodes CASSSTREQVLEQFF.

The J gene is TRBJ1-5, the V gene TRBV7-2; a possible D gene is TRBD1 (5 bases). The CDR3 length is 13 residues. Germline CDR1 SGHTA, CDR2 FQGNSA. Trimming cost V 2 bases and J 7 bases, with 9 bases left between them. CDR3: CASSLQGGQPQHF. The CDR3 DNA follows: TGTGCCAGCAGCTTACAGGGAGGACAGCCCCAGCATTTT.

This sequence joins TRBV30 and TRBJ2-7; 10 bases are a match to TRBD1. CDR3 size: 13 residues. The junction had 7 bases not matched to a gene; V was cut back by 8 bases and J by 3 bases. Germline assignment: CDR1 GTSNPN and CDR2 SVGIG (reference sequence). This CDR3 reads CARKRTGGYEQYF. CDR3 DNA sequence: TGTGCCCGTAAAAGGACAGGGGGCTACGAGCAGTACTTC.

CDR3 loop: CASRLSGGTGSYEQYF. DNA for the CDR3: TGTGCCAGTAGATTGTCGGGGGGGACAGGGTCCTACGAGCAGTACTTC. V gene TRBV19 combines with J gene TRBJ2-7; D perhaps matches TRBD1 (9 bases). Trimming cost V 6 bases and J 1 base, with 19 bases left between them. Germline lookup yields CDR1 LNHDA and CDR2 SQIVND (reference sequence). There are 16 residues in the CDR3.

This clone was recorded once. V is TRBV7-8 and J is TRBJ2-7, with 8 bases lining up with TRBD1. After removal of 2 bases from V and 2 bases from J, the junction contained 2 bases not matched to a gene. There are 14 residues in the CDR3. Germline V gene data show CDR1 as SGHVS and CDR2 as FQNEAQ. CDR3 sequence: CASSLLQGAYEQYF. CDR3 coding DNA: TGTGCCAGCAGCTTACTACAGGGGGCCTACGAGCAGTACTTC.

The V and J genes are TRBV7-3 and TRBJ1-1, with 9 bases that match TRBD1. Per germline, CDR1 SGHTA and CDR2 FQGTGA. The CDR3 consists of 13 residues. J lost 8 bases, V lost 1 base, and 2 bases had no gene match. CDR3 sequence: CASSLIGTGEAFF. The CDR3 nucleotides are TGTGCCAGCAGCTTAATAGGGACAGGGGAAGCTTTCTTT.

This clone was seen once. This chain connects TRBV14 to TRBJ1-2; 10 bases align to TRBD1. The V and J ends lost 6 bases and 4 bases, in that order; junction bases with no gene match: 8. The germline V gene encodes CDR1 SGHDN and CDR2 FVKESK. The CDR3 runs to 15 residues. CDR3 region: CASSVGQGSAYGYTF. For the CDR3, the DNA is TGTGCCAGCAGTGTGGGACAGGGGTCGGCCTATGGCTACACCTTC.

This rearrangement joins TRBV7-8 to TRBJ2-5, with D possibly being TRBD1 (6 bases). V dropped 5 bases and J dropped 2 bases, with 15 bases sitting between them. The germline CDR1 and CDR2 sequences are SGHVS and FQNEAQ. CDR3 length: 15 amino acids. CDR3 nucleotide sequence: TGTGCCAGCAGCAGTACCGGGACAAAGCAAGAGACCCAGTACTTC. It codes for CASSSTGTKQETQYF.

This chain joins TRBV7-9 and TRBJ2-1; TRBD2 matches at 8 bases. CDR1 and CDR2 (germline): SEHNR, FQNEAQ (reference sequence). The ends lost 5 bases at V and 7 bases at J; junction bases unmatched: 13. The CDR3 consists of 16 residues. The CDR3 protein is CASSPTRAGGPNEQFF. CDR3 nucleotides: TGTGCCAGCAGCCCGACTCGGGCGGGGGGTCCTAATGAGCAGTTCTTC.

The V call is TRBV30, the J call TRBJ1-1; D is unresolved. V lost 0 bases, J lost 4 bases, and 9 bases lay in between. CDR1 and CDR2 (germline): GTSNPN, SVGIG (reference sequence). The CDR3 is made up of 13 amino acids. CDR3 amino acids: CAWSVLGGTEAFF. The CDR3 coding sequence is TGTGCCTGGAGTGTACTTGGTGGCACTGAAGCTTTCTTT.

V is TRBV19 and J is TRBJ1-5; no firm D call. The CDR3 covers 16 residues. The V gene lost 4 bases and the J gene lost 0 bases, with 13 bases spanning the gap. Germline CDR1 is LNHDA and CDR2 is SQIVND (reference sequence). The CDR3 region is CASSKGRSISNQPQHF. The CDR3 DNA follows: TGTGCCAGTAGTAAGGGTCGCAGTATTAGCAATCAGCCCCAGCATTTT.

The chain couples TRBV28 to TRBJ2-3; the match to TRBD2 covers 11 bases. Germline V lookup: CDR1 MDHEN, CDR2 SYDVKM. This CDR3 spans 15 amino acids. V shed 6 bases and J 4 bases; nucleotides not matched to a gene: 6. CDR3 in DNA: TGTGCCAGCAGCCTAGCGGGGGGCCAGGCAGATACGCAGTATTTT. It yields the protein CASSLAGGQADTQYF.

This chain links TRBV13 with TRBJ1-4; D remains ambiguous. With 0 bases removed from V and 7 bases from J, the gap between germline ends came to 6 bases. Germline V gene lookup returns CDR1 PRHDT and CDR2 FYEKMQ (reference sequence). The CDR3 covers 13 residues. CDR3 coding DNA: TGTGCCAGCAGCTTAGGCTTTGGTGAAAAACTGTTTTTT. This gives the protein CASSLGFGEKLFF.

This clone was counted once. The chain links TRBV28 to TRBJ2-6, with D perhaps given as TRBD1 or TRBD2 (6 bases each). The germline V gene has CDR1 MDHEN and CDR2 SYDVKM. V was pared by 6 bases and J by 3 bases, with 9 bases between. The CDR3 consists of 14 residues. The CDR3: CASSGGFGANVLTF. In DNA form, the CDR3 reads TGTGCCAGCAGCGGGGGCTTTGGGGCCAACGTCCTGACTTTC.

CDR3 amino acids: CASSLDRTTYSNQPQHF. The DNA of the CDR3 is TGTGCCAGCTCCCTGGACAGGACGACTTATAGCAATCAGCCCCAGCATTTT. V usage is TRBV18 and J usage is TRBJ1-5; 7 positions match TRBD1. The CDR3 consists of 17 residues. V shed 6 bases and J 0 bases; nucleotides not matched to a gene: 11. Germline values: CDR1 KGHSH, CDR2 LQKENI.

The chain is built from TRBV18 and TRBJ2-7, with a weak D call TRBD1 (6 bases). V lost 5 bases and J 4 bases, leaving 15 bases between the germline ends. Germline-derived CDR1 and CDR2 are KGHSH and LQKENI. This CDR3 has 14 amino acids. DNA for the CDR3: TGTGCCAGCTCAGATTCAGGACAGAATTACGAGCAGTACTTC. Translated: CASSDSGQNYEQYF.

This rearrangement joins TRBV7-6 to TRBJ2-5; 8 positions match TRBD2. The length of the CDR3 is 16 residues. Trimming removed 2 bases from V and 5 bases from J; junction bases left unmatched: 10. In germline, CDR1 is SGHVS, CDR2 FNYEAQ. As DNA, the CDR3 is TGTGCCAGCAGCTTATATAACGGGGGGGCCGGGGAGACCCAGTACTTC. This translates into CASSLYNGGAGETQYF.

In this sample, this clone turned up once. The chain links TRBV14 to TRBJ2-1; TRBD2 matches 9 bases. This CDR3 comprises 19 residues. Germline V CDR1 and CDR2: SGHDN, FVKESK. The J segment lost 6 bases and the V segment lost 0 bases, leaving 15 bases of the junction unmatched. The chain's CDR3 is CASSQDFTAGGHPSNEQFF. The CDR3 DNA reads TGTGCCAGCAGCCAAGATTTCACAGCGGGGGGTCACCCCTCCAATGAGCAGTTCTTC.